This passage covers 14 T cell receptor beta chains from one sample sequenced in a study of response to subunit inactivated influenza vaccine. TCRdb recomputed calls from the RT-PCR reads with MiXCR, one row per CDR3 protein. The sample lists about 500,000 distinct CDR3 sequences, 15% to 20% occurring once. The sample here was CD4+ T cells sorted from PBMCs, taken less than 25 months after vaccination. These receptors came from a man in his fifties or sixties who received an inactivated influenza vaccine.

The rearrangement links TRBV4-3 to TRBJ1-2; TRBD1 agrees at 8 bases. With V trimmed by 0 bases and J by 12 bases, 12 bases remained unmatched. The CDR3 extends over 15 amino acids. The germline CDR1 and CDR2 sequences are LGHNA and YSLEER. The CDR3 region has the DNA TGCGCCAGCAGCCAAGATCCCGGGACAGGAAGGGCCAACACCTTC. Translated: CASSQDPGTGRANTF.

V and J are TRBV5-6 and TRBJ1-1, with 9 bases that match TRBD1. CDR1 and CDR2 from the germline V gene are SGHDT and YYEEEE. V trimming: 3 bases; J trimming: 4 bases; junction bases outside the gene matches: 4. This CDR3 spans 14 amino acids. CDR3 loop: CASSWTGERTEAFF. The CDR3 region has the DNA TGTGCCAGCAGCTGGACAGGGGAACGCACTGAAGCTTTCTTT.

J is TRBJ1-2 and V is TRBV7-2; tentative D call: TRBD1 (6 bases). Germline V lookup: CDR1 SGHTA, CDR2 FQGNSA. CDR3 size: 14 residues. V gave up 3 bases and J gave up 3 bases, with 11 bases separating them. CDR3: CASSLQGMDYGYTF. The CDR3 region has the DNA TGTGCCAGCAGCTTGCAGGGGATGGACTATGGCTACACCTTC.

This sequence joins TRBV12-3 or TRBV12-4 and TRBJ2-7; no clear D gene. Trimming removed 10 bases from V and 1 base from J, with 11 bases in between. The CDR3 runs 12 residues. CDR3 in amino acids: CATAEGSYEQYF. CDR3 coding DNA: TGTGCCACCGCCGAAGGGTCCTACGAGCAGTACTTC.

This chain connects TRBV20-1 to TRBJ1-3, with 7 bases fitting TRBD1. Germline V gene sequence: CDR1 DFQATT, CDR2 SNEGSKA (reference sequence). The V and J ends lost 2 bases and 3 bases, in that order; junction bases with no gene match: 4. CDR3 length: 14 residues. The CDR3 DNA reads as TGCAGTGCTAGATTGGGGACAGATGGAAACACCATATATTTT. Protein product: CSARLGTDGNTIYF.

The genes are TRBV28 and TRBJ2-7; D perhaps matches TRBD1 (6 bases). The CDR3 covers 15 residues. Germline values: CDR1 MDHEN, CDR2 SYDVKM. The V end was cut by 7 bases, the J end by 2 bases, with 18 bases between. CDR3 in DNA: TGTGCCAGCATTTCCTCAGGGGCTGCACCCTACGAGCAGTACTTC. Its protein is CASISSGAAPYEQYF. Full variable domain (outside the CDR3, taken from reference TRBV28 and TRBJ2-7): DVKVTQSSRYLVKRTGEKVFLECVQDMDHENMFWYRQDPGLGLRLIYFSYDVKMKEKGDIPEGYSVSREKKERFSLILESASTNQTSMYLCASISSGAAPYEQYFGPGTRLTVT.

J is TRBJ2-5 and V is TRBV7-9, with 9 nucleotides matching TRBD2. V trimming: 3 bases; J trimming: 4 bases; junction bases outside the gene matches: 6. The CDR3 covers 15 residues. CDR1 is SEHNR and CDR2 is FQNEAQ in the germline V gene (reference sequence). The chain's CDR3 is CASSFGSGGLETQYF. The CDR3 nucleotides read TGTGCCAGCAGCTTCGGTAGCGGGGGTTTAGAGACCCAGTACTTC.

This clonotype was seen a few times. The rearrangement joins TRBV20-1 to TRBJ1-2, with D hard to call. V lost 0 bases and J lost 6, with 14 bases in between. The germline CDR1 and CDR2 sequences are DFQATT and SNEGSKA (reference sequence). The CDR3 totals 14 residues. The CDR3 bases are TGCAGTGCTAGAGAGCGGGCAGGAAGGGATGGCTACACCTTC. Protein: CSARERAGRDGYTF.

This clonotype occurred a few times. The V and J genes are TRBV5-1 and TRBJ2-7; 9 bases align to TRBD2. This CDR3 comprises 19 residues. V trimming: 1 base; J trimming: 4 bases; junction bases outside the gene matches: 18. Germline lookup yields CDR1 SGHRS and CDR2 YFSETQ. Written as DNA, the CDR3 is TGCGCCAGCAGCTTGTATGGTTCGGCGGGGGGGCCGACCTTTTACGAGCAGTACTTC. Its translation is CASSLYGSAGGPTFYEQYF.

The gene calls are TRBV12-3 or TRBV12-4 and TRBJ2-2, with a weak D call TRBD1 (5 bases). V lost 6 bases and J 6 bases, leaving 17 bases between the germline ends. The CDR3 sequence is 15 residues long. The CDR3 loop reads CASRTRNRQSGELFF. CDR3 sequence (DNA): TGTGCCAGCAGGACTCGAAATAGACAGTCCGGGGAGCTGTTTTTT.

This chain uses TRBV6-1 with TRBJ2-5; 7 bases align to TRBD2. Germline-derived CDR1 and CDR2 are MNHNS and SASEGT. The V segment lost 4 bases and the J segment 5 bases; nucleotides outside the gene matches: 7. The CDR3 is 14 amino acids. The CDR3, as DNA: TGTGCCAGCAGTGCGGGACTACAACTTGAGACCCAGTACTTC. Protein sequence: CASSAGLQLETQYF.

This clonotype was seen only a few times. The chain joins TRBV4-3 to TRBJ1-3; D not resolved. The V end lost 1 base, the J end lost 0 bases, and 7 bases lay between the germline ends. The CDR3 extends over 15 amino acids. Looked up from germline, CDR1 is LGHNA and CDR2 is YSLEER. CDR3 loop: CASSQATSSGNTIYF. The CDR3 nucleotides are TGCGCCAGCAGCCAAGCCACGAGCTCTGGAAACACCATATATTTT.

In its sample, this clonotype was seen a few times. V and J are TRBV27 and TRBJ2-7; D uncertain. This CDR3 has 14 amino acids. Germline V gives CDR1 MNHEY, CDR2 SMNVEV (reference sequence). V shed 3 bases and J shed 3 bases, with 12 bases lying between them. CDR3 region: CASSFYGSNYEQYF. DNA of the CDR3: TGTGCCAGCAGTTTCTACGGCAGTAACTACGAGCAGTACTTC.

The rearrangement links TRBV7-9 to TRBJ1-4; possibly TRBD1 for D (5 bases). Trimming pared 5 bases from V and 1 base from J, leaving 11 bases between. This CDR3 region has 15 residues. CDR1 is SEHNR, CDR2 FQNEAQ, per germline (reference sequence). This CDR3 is CASSPTGGTNEKLFF. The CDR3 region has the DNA TGTGCCAGCAGCCCAACGGGGGGAACTAATGAAAAACTGTTTTTT.